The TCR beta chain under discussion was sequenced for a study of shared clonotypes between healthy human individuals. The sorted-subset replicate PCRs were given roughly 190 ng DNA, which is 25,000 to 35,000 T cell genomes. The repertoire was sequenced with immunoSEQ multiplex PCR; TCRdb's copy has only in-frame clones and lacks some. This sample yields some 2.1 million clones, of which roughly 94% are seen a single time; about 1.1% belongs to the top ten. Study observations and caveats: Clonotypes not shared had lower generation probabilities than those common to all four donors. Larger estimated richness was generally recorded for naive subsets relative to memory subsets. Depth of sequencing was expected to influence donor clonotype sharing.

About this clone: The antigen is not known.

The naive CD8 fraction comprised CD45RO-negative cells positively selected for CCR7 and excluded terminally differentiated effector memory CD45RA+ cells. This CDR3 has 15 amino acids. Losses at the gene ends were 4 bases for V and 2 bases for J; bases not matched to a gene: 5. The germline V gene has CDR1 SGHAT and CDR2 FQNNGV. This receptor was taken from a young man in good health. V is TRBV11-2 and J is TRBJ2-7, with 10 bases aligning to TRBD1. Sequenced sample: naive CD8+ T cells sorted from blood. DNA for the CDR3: TGTGCCAGCAGCTCACCGGGACAGGGGACCTACGAGCAGTACTTC. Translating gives CASSSPGQGTYEQYF.